The T cell receptor (beta chain) under discussion was sequenced for a study of control samples from healthy donors and cancer patients. Generated by immunoSEQ multiplex PCR, the TCRdb table keeps only in-frame clones and is missing some. The sample contains under 110,000 clones, around 89% of which appear only once. Germline lookup yields CDR1 MNHNS and CDR2 SASEGT. This CDR3 is 15 amino acids long. V was clipped by 2 bases and J by 6 bases, with 16 bases between them. Input material: blood. V and J are TRBV6-1 and TRBJ1-2; D remains unclear. The TCR comes from a young man in good health. The CDR3 region is CASSEFGRKTNGYTF. DNA for the CDR3: TGTGCCAGCAGTGAATTTGGCAGGAAAACCAATGGCTACACCTTC.